This T cell receptor (beta chain) was obtained from a study of blood T cells in healthy people across ages. A note on this clonotype: Its cognate antigen is unknown.

Study results and caveats: Age showed a roughly linear inverse relationship with TCR beta diversity per million T cells.

The people who gave samples were healthy Caucasians from Russia, aged about 6 to 95. Together with a sample-barcoded 5' primer, a J-beta primer mix was included in a second PCR lasting about 7 to 11 cycles. TCRdb re-called the 5' RACE reads with MiXCR, one entry per CDR3 protein. In the table there are over 600,000 distinct CDR3 sequences, more than 35% of which are singletons. The CDR3 contains 15 residues. With 1 base clipped from V and 4 bases from J, the junction kept 7 bases outside the gene matches. Germline V gene lookup returns CDR1 SGDLS and CDR2 YYNGEE. The material sequenced was blood. This clonotype was sampled from a man older than 75 in good health. The chain combines TRBV9 with TRBJ2-5; 7 nucleotides align to TRBD2. CDR3 in DNA: TGTGCCAGCAGCGTATTTGGGGAGGGAGGAGAGACCCAGTACTTC. Translating it yields CASSVFGEGGETQYF. The whole variable domain, remainder taken from reference TRBV9 and TRBJ2-5, is DSGVTQTPKHLITATGQRVTLRCSPRSGDLSVYWYQQSLDQGLQFLIQYYNGEERAKGNILERFSAQQFPDLHSELNLSSLELGDSALYFCASSVFGEGGETQYFGPGTRLLVL.